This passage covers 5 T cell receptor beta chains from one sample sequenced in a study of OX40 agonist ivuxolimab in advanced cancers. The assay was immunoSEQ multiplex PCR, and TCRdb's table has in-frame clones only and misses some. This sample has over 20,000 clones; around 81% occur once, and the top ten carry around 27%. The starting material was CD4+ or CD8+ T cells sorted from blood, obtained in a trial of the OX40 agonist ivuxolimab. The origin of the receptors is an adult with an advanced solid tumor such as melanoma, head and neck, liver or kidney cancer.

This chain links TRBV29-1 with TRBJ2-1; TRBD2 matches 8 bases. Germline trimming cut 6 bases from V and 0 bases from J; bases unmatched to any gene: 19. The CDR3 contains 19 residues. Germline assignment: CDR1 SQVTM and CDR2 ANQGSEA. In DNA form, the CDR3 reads TGCAGCGTGAGGGGCAGGGAAGCGGGAGAACAGAGCTCCTACAATGAGCAGTTCTTC. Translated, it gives CSVRGREAGEQSSYNEQFF.

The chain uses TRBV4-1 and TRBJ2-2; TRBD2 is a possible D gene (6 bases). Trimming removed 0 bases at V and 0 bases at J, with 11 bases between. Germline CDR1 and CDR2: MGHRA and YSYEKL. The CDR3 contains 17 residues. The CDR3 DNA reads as TGCGCCAGCAGCCAAGATTCCCTAGCGTCGAACACCGGGGAGCTGTTTTTT. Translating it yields CASSQDSLASNTGELFF.

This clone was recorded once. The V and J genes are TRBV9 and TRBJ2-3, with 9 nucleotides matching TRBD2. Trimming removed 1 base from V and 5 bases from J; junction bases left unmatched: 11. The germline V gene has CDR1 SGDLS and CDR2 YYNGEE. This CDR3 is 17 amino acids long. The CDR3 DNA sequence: TGTGCCAGCAGCGTACCCAGCATAGCGGGAGCGGAAGATACGCAGTATTTT. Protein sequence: CASSVPSIAGAEDTQYF.

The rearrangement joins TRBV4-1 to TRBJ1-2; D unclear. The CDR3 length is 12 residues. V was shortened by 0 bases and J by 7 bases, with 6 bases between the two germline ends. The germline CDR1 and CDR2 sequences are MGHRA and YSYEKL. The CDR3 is CASSQEPLGYTF. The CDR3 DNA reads TGCGCCAGCAGCCAAGAACCCCTTGGCTACACCTTC.

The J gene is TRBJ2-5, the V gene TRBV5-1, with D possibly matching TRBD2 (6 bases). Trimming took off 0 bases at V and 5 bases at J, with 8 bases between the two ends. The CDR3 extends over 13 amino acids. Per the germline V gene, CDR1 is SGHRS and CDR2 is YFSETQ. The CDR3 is CASSLGGGETQYF. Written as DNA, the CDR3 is TGCGCCAGCAGCTTGGGTGGAGGGGAGACCCAGTACTTC.